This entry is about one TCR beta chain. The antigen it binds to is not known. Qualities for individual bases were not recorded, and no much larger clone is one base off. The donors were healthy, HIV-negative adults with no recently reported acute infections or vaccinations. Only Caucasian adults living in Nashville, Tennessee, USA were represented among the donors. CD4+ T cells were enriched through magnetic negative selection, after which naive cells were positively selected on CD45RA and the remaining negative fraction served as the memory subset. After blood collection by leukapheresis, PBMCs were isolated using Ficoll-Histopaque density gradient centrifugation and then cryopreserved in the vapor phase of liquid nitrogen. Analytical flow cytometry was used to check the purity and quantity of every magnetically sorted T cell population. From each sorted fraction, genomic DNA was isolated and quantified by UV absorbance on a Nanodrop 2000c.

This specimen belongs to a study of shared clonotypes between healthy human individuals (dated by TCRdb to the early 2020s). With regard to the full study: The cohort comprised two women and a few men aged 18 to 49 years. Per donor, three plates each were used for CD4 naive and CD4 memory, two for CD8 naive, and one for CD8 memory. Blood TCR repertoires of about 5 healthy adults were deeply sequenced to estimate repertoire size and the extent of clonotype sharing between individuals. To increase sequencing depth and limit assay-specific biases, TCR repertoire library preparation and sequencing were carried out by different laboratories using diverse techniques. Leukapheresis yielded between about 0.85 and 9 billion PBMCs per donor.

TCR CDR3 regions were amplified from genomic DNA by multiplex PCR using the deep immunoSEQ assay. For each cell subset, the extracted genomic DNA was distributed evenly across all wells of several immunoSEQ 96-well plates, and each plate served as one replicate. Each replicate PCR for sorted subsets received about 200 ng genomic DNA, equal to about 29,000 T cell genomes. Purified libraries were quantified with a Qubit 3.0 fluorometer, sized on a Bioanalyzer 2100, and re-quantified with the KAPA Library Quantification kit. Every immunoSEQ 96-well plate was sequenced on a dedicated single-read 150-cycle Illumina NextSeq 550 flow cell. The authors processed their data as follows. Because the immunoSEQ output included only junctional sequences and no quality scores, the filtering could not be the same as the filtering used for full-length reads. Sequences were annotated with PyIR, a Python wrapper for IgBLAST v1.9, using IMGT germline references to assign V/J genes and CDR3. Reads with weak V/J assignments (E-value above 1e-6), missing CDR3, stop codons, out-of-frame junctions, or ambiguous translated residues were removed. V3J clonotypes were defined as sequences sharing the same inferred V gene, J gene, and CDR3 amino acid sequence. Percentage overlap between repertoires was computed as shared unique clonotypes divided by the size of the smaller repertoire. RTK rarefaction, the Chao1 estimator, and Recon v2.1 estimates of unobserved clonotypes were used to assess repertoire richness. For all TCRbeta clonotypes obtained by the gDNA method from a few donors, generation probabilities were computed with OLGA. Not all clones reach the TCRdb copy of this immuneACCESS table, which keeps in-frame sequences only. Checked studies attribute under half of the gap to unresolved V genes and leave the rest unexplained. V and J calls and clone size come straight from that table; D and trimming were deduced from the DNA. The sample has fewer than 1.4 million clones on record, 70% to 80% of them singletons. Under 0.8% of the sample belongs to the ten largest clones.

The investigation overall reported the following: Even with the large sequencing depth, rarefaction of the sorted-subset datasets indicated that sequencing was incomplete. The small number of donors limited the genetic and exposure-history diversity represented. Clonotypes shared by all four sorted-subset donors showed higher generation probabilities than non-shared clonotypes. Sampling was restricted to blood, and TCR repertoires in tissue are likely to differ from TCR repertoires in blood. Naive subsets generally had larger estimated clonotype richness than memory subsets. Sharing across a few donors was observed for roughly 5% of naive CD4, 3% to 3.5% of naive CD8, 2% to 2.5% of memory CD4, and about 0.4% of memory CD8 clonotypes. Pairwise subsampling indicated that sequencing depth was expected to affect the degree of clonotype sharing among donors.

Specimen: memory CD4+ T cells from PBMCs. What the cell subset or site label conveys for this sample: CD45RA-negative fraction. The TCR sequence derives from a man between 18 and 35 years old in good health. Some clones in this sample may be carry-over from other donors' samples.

The CDR3 loop reads CASSPGGVSTDTQYF. The sequenced DNA is TGTGCCAGCAGCCCCGGGGGAGTTAGCACAGATACGCAGTATTTT. In this chain, TRBV5-4 is recombined with TRBJ2-3; tentative D gene TRBD2, with 6 bases matching. Spanning cysteine to phenylalanine, the CDR3 consists of 15 amino acids. CDR3 DNA is the only sequence kept; it has 45 bases, read in frame from the first base. V is pared back by 4 bases and J by 0 bases, with 12 bases lying between the germline termini. In the germline V gene (reference sequence), CDR1 corresponds to SGHNT and CDR2 to YYREEE.